These T cell receptor beta chains were read from a single sample in a study of cytomegalovirus exposure and HLA in healthy donors. Clones were read by immunoSEQ multiplex PCR, and TCRdb kept only the in-frame ones, dropping some. Counted here are 150,000 to 200,000 clones, roughly 86% occurring once; the ten biggest clones make up 10%. Sample: PBMCs. The receptors were sampled from a young woman in good health and CMV-seropositive. The CDR3 runs from the conserved cysteine through the conserved F or W. D genes are given only for firm matches. A clone size is listed for some rows: how often the clone was seen (once, few, many), or a class if it is expanded.

abundance	d_gene	v_gene	j_gene	CDR3nt	CDR3aa
-	TRBD1	TRBV6-5	TRBJ2-7	TGTGCCAGCAGTTTCGGGACAGCTCCCTACGAGCAGTACTTC	CASSFGTAPYEQYF
-	TRBD1	TRBV28	TRBJ1-1	TGTGCCAGCAGTTTAGGACAGGTTGGGGGAAACACTGAAGCTTTCTTT	CASSLGQVGGNTEAFF
once	TRBD2	TRBV7-8	TRBJ2-3	TGTGCCAGCAGCCTACGGACTAGCGGGCTCACAGATACGCAGTATTTT	CASSLRTSGLTDTQYF
-	-	TRBV5-6	TRBJ2-5	TGTGCCAGCAGCTCAGACCGAGGGCTTGGGACCCAGTACTTC	CASSSDRGLGTQYF
-	TRBD1	TRBV2	TRBJ1-1	TGTGCCAGCAGCGGACAGGGGAACACTGAAGCTTTCTTT	CASSGQGNTEAFF
-	-	TRBV6-5	TRBJ2-7	TGTGCCAGCAGTTCCACACCCCCGACAGCGAAGCAGTACTTC	CASSSTPPTAKQYF
-	-	TRBV19	TRBJ1-5	TGTGCCAGTAGACGGGGATCTTATCAGCCCCAGCATTTT	CASRRGSYQPQHF
-	-	TRBV7-2	TRBJ2-7	TGTGCCAGCAGCTTAGCTGGCAGGGTGTACGAGCAGTACTTC	CASSLAGRVYEQYF
-	-	TRBV7-3	TRBJ1-3	TGTGCCAGCTCCAGGTCCTCTGGAAACACCATATATTTT	CASSRSSGNTIYF
-	TRBD1	TRBV6-4	TRBJ2-2	TGTGCCAGCAGTGACTCGGGGACAGGGTCAACCGGGGAGCTGTTTTTT	CASSDSGTGSTGELFF
-	-	TRBV28	TRBJ2-4	TGTGCCAGCAGTTTTGAGACTATTCAGTACTTC	CASSFETIQYF
-	-	TRBV5-1	TRBJ2-1	TGCGCCAGCAGCTACTCAGTGGGGGGAGGCAATGAGCAGTTCTTC	CASSYSVGGGNEQFF
-	-	TRBV19	TRBJ1-2	TGTGCCAGTAGTATAGAGACCAGGGGTGGTGGCTACACCTTC	CASSIETRGGGYTF
-	TRBD1	TRBV19	TRBJ1-1	TGTGCCAGTAGTCCAGGACAGGGGCGGTGGCCCTTGGAAGCTTTCTTT	CASSPGQGRWPLEAFF
-	-	TRBV19	TRBJ1-5	TGTGCCAGTAGTATACAGGGACTTCAGCCCCAGCATTTT	CASSIQGLQPQHF
-	TRBD1	TRBV27	TRBJ2-7	TGTGCCAGCAGTTTATTTCCTCGCGGACAGGGGGCAGTCGAGCAGTACTTC	CASSLFPRGQGAVEQYF
-	-	TRBV7-9	TRBJ2-1	TGTGCCAGCAGCTTACGGGAAAAGGAGCAGTTCTTC	CASSLREKEQFF
-	TRBD2	TRBV18	TRBJ2-7	TGTGCCAGCTCACCTAACGGACTAGCGGGAACTTACGAGCAGTACTTC	CASSPNGLAGTYEQYF
-	TRBD2	TRBV7-2	TRBJ2-1	TGTGCCAGCAGCCCATACACTAGCGGGAGGGCGTCGTCCGTAGAGCAGTTCTTC	CASSPYTSGRASSVEQFF